The following is a TCR beta chain sequence with its context. Antigen unknown. This sample stems from a study of CD8+ T cells in alopecia areata. Across the study: At a dose of 5 to 10 mg twice daily, oral tofacitinib was given to treated patients. Percentage of affected scalp area was the basis on which treated patients' severity was scored.

Treatment: oral pan-JAK inhibitor, 5-10 mg twice daily. Study-wide points: Having just one nonresponder leaves the connection between baseline CD8+ expansion and response unresolved. Between patients, shared TCR sequences were less clear than in mice. This was possibly due in part to HLA diversity in the patient population.

Sequencing used cDNA as its template, made by extracting RNA and reverse transcribing it. TCRdb's table, derived via immunoSEQ multiplex PCR, lists solely in-frame clones and lacks some. The table shows fewer than 110,000 clones, with about nine tenths occurring only once. The length of the CDR3 is 15 residues. V dropped 0 bases and J dropped 1 base, with 9 bases sitting between them. Germline V gives CDR1 SGDLS, CDR2 YYNGEE. The specimen comprised CD8+ T cells sorted from blood, sampled at approximately week 30, from a patient treated with tofacitinib. J is TRBJ2-3 and V is TRBV9; the D is unclear. This receptor was identified in a human donor with alopecia areata. DNA for the CDR3: TGTGCCAGCAGCGTAGATGGGGAACGCACAGATACGCAGTATTTT. Amino acid sequence: CASSVDGERTDTQYF.